A single sample gave rise to the 25 T cell receptor beta chains below, sequenced in a study of shared clonotypes between healthy human individuals. Method: immunoSEQ multiplex PCR; TCRdb's copy keeps in-frame clones and lacks some. The repertoire holds roughly 2.5 million clones, with around nine tenths as singletons. The sequenced material came from naive CD4+ T cells sorted from blood. Subset of the sample: CD45RA+ positively selected. The origin of the receptors is a young man in good health.

The chain couples TRBV2 to TRBJ2-2; D unresolved. V gave up 4 bases and J gave up 1 base, with 10 bases separating them. The CDR3 loop spans 15 amino acids. Germline V lookup: CDR1 SNHLY, CDR2 FYNNEI. CDR3 bases: TGTGCCAGCAGTGGTCCTAGTGTGAACACCGGGGAGCTGTTTTTT. Protein product: CASSGPSVNTGELFF.

The chain couples TRBV7-9 to TRBJ2-5; perhaps TRBD2 as D (6 bases). Per germline, CDR1 SEHNR and CDR2 FQNEAQ (reference sequence). The CDR3 length is 15 residues. Trimming took off 5 bases at V and 0 bases at J, with 13 bases between the two ends. The DNA of the CDR3 is TGTGCCAGCAGCCACAGGCGGGGCGACCAAGAGACCCAGTACTTC. Protein product: CASSHRRGDQETQYF.

The J gene is TRBJ2-7, the V gene TRBV15; the D gene is possibly TRBD1 (6 bases). V gave up 0 bases and J gave up 3 bases, with 12 bases separating them. CDR1 and CDR2 from the germline V gene are LNHNV and YYDKDF (reference sequence). The CDR3 covers 15 residues. This chain's CDR3 is CATSRDPSGVYEQYF. As DNA, the CDR3 is TGTGCCACCAGCAGAGATCCCTCAGGGGTCTACGAGCAGTACTTC.

In the case of this clone: A read error may account for a junction end that differs from germline. This chain uses TRBV6-1 with TRBJ2-7; TRBD1 matches 8 bases. Germline V gene lookup returns CDR1 MNHNS and CDR2 SASEGT. The CDR3 loop spans 12 amino acids. The CDR3 DNA sequence: TGCGCAATCAACAGGGGGGTCAACGAGCAGTACTTC. Translating it yields CAINRGVNEQYF.

Written as DNA, the CDR3 is TGTGCCAGCTCGCTAACACCGAGTTTTATGACTAGCGTCCATGAGCAGTTCTTC. It codes for CASSLTPSFMTSVHEQFF. The V call is TRBV18, the J call TRBJ2-1; TRBD2 matches 8 bases. The CDR3 contains 18 residues. Germline-derived CDR1 and CDR2 are KGHSH and LQKENI. V gave up 6 bases and J gave up 8 bases; unmatched junction bases: 21.

The rearrangement joins TRBV14 to TRBJ1-3, with D perhaps TRBD1 (6 bases). In germline, CDR1 is SGHDN, CDR2 FVKESK. This CDR3 has 13 amino acids. V was trimmed by 8 bases and J by 5 bases, leaving 13 bases between them. As DNA, the CDR3 is TGTGCCAGCGGGAGGACAGAGAGAAACACCATATATTTT. It specifies CASGRTERNTIYF.

The rearrangement links TRBV29-1 to TRBJ2-1; TRBD2 matches 12 bases. The germline V gene has CDR1 SQVTM and CDR2 ANQGSEA. Trimming at V came to 7 bases and at J to 2 bases, leaving 12 bases not matched to a gene. The length of the CDR3 is 17 residues. CDR3 coding DNA: TGCAGCGCAACGACTAGCGGGAGACCTCTCACCTACAATGAGCAGTTCTTC. As protein: CSATTSGRPLTYNEQFF.

This chain connects TRBV7-9 to TRBJ1-1; a possible D gene is TRBD1 (6 bases). Trimming took 5 bases from V and 0 from J, leaving 10 bases between them. The CDR3 sequence is 14 residues long. The germline V gene has CDR1 SEHNR and CDR2 FQNEAQ (reference sequence). The CDR3 nucleotides are TGTGCCAGCAGCCCGAGACAGGTGAACACTGAAGCTTTCTTT. It codes for CASSPRQVNTEAFF.

This chain connects TRBV7-2 to TRBJ2-5; D not certain. The CDR3 has 15 residues. From germline, CDR1 is SGHTA and CDR2 FQGNSA. Deletions cut 1 base from V and 1 base from J, with 10 bases between. The CDR3 loop reads CASSLDNSSQETQYF. For the CDR3, the DNA is TGTGCCAGCAGCTTAGATAACAGTTCCCAAGAGACCCAGTACTTC.

V and J are TRBV11-2 and TRBJ1-1; a possible D gene is TRBD1 (6 bases). CDR3 length: 16 amino acids. Trimming pared 6 bases from V and 6 bases from J, leaving 23 bases between. Germline V gene lookup returns CDR1 SGHAT and CDR2 FQNNGV. CDR3: CASRSPGRGGSAEAFF. The CDR3 DNA sequence: TGTGCCAGCAGATCCCCGGGCAGGGGTGGGTCGGCTGAAGCTTTCTTT.

Comment on this clone: Other nucleotide sequences from this sample produce the same CDR3. The chain links TRBV4-1 to TRBJ2-2, with 13 bases aligning to TRBD2. The CDR3 consists of 17 residues. The V gene's germline CDR1 is MGHRA and CDR2 YSYEKL. Trimming removed 4 bases from V and 2 bases from J; junction bases left unmatched: 4. The CDR3 is CASSPGLAGVNTGELFF. The CDR3 DNA is TGCGCCAGCAGCCCCGGACTAGCGGGGGTAAACACCGGGGAGCTGTTTTTT.

This chain joins TRBV5-5 and TRBJ1-2; possible D gene TRBD1, 5 bases. V was clipped by 5 bases and J by 4 bases, with 21 bases between them. The CDR3 has 16 residues. CDR1 is SGHKS and CDR2 is YYEKEE in the germline V gene (reference sequence). CDR3 in DNA: TGTGCCAGCAGTTATGTTCTAGGGGCCAACTTCTATGGCTACACCTTC. Protein product: CASSYVLGANFYGYTF.

This clone was seen only once. This chain uses TRBV30 with TRBJ1-1; D gene unclear. Trimming left V 0 bases short and J 11 bases short, with 10 bases between. The CDR3 is 11 amino acids. The germline gives CDR1 GTSNPN, CDR2 SVGIG (reference sequence). CDR3 nucleotide sequence: TGTGCCTGGAGTGTACAACAAGAGGCTTTCTTT. This translates into CAWSVQQEAFF. The full variable domain, with the rest looked up from reference TRBV30 and TRBJ1-1, is SQTIHQWPATLVQPVGSPLSLECTVEGTSNPNLYWYRQAAGRGLQLLFYSVGIGQISSEVPQNLSASRPQDRQFILSSKKLLLSDSGFYLCAWSVQQEAFFGQGTRLTVV.

The rearrangement links TRBV25-1 to TRBJ1-5; D is ambiguous. The CDR3 has 15 residues. The germline V and J ends were trimmed by 1 base and 4 bases, with 11 bases remaining between them. The germline CDR1 and CDR2 sequences are MGHDK and SYGVNS. The CDR3 loop reads CASSESAAPNQPQHF. DNA of the CDR3: TGTGCCAGCAGTGAATCGGCAGCACCAAATCAGCCCCAGCATTTT.

V usage is TRBV12-5 and J usage is TRBJ2-7, with D maybe TRBD2 (6 bases). The CDR3 is 16 residues long. With 7 bases removed from V and 4 bases from J, the gap between germline ends came to 23 bases. Germline CDR1 is LGHNT and CDR2 is FRNRAP. CDR3 region: CASARPKPGLMYEQYF. Written as DNA, the CDR3 is TGTGCTAGTGCCCGACCTAAACCGGGACTGATGTACGAGCAGTACTTC.

As for this clone: This specimen includes other DNA sequences encoding the same CDR3. The chain is built from TRBV6-5 and TRBJ2-7; the D gene is possibly TRBD2 (7 bases). The germline V and J ends were trimmed by 5 bases and 0 bases, with 8 bases remaining between them. This CDR3 comprises 13 residues. CDR1 MNHEY and CDR2 SVGAGI come from the germline V gene. The CDR3 DNA sequence: TGTGCCAGCAGTCGGGGGGCCTCCTACGAGCAGTACTTC. Translation gives CASSRGASYEQYF.

The chain employs TRBV30 and TRBJ1-5, with 7 bases identical to TRBD1. The V segment lost 5 bases and the J segment 7 bases; nucleotides outside the gene matches: 8. This CDR3 has 13 residues. Germline V CDR1 and CDR2: GTSNPN, SVGIG (reference sequence). This CDR3 is CAWSRGSVQPQHF. The CDR3 nucleotides read TGTGCCTGGTCCAGGGGGTCCGTACAGCCCCAGCATTTT.

The chain recombines TRBV12-5 with TRBJ2-5, with 10 nucleotides matching TRBD1. Germline V gene sequence: CDR1 LGHNT, CDR2 FRNRAP. V shed 1 base and J 1 base; nucleotides not matched to a gene: 3. CDR3 size: 16 residues. CDR3 nucleotide sequence: TGTGCTAGTGGTTTGGGGGACAGGGGTATCCAAGAGACCCAGTACTTC. Translated: CASGLGDRGIQETQYF.

V gene TRBV28 combines with J gene TRBJ1-6, with D possibly being TRBD1 (5 bases). From germline, CDR1 is MDHEN and CDR2 SYDVKM. This CDR3 is 15 amino acids long. V lost 3 bases and J 3 bases, leaving 9 bases between the germline ends. The CDR3 DNA reads as TGTGCCAGCAGTTTCTCGGGGGGCTATAATTCACCCCTCCACTTT. Translating gives CASSFSGGYNSPLHF.

In this sample, this clone turned up once. The identical CDR3 is also encoded by other nucleotide sequences in the sample. The chain recombines TRBV7-2 with TRBJ1-1, with D uncertain. This CDR3 comprises 13 residues. V was clipped by 2 bases and J by 1 base, with 5 bases between them. Per the germline V gene, CDR1 is SGHTA and CDR2 is FQGNSA. The CDR3 sequence is CASSLRGNTEAFF. As DNA, the CDR3 is TGTGCCAGCAGCTTACGCGGGAACACTGAAGCTTTCTTT.

This chain links TRBV7-2 with TRBJ2-2; D uncertain. Trimming pared 4 bases from V and 4 bases from J, leaving 13 bases between. The CDR3 sequence is 15 residues long. Germline V gene lookup returns CDR1 SGHTA and CDR2 FQGNSA. CDR3 residues: CASSSAARATGELFF. The CDR3 DNA reads as TGTGCCAGCAGCTCCGCCGCCCGGGCCACCGGGGAGCTGTTTTTT.

The chain couples TRBV28 to TRBJ1-6, with D maybe TRBD1 (5 bases). The V and J ends lost 10 bases and 5 bases respectively, with 18 bases between them. This CDR3 region has 15 residues. Germline CDR1 MDHEN, CDR2 SYDVKM. The CDR3 loop is CATLSGSLNNSPLHF. CDR3 nucleotides: TGTGCCACCCTTTCAGGGAGTTTGAATAATTCACCCCTCCACTTT.

Concerning this clone itself: The same CDR3 also results from other DNA sequences found in this sample. Written as DNA, the CDR3 is TGTGCCTGGACCGATCAGGGCAATCAGCCCCAGCATTTT. It encodes CAWTDQGNQPQHF. The rearrangement joins TRBV30 to TRBJ1-5; D unclear. CDR3 length equals 13 residues. Germline values: CDR1 GTSNPN, CDR2 SVGIG (reference sequence). V dropped 4 bases and J dropped 2 bases, with 9 bases sitting between them.

The rearrangement links TRBV28 to TRBJ2-4, with D possibly matching TRBD2 (6 bases). The V end was cut by 4 bases, the J end by 6 bases, with 13 bases between. From germline, CDR1 is MDHEN and CDR2 SYDVKM. The CDR3 has 14 amino acids. The CDR3 sequence: CASSYPGGVNIQYF. The CDR3 DNA reads as TGTGCCAGCAGTTACCCCGGGGGTGTAAACATTCAGTACTTC.

This chain uses TRBV11-2 with TRBJ2-7; D gene uncertain. The length of the CDR3 is 14 residues. Per germline, CDR1 SGHAT and CDR2 FQNNGV. Trimming left V 0 bases short and J 1 base short, with 7 bases between. CDR3 amino acids: CASSLDWQSYEQYF. Here the CDR3 DNA reads TGTGCCAGCAGCTTAGATTGGCAGTCCTACGAGCAGTACTTC.